This TCR beta chain was documented in a study of OX40 agonist ivuxolimab in advanced cancers. A note on the overall study: Ivuxolimab was an agonistic, fully human IgG2 monoclonal antibody directed against OX40 (CD134), a costimulatory receptor. Intravenous ivuxolimab was administered to patients every 2 weeks at six dose levels: 0.01, 0.1, 0.3, 1.5, 3 and 10 mg/kg. Among the 50 to 55 dose-escalation patients, roughly 20 had hepatocellular carcinoma, about 15 melanoma, 9 renal cell carcinoma and 9 head and neck cancer. In the dose-escalation cohort, 65% to 90% of patients were male, and the mean age was around 60 years, with a range of roughly 20 to 80. Patients were allowed to have had prior anti-PD-1, anti-PD-L1 or anti-CTLA-4 therapy, and 40% of the dose-escalation patients had previously received checkpoint inhibitors. Partial responses occurred in three dose-escalation patients, of whom one had hepatocellular carcinoma and two had cutaneous melanoma. The purpose of peripheral TCRbeta sequencing was to test whether ivuxolimab changed TCR sequence diversity and led to clonal T-cell expansion. The monotherapy dose-escalation portion (N = 52 patients) of the phase I ivuxolimab trial is reported in the paper. Points the paper makes about the study in general: After ivuxolimab, expanded clones were on average more numerous among CD8+ T cells than among CD4+ T cells. Low levels of normalized T-cell clonal expansion were also seen in some patients who did not respond. In the 0.1-3.0 mg/kg groups, partial responders had among the lowest normalized peripheral clonal expansion, particularly in CD8+ T cells. At doses of 0.1 to 3.0 mg/kg, clonal expansion of both CD4+ and CD8+ T cells in blood was seen between baseline and week 6. The antigen specificity of the peripheral T cells that underwent clonal expansion was not determined.

In the case of this clone: Its binding antigen is unknown. Base quality data are lacking; no much larger clone is found one base away.

The CDR3 measures 12 amino acids from cysteine to phenylalanine. Only the CDR3 DNA is retained, 36 bases long and in frame from the first base. Trimming takes 9 bases from V and 9 bases from J, and the germline ends sit 15 bases apart. Based on the germline V gene (reference sequence), the CDR1 and CDR2 sequences are SEHNR and FQNEAQ. Patients with autoimmune disease history or receiving systemic immunosuppression were excluded from the trial. Peripheral blood for TCR sequencing was drawn from every dose cohort at baseline, at cycle 4 day 1 and at cycle 7 day 1. The samples were drawn from a first-in-human, open-label, multicenter phase I dose-escalation trial of ivuxolimab. Adults with locally advanced or metastatic melanoma, renal cell, hepatocellular, or head and neck squamous cell carcinoma were enrolled in the trial. Before TCR sequencing, CD4+ T cells and CD8+ T cells were sorted from peripheral blood as separate populations.

Genomic DNA was extracted from sorted cells for sequencing of the TCRbeta CDR3 region. The immunoSEQ Assay was used for sequencing of TCRbeta CDR3 regions. TCRdb re-hosts the immuneACCESS table, in-frame sequences only. Its copies lack some clones; in the studies checked, an unresolved V gene accounts for under half of them, and the cause for the rest is not known. The sample profile shows about 86,000 clones; about 90% of them were found once. The ten most abundant clones make up 8.7% of the sample. This sequence uses TRBV7-9 and TRBJ2-1; the D gene is possibly TRBD2, with 6 bases matching. This specimen was CD4+ or CD8+ T cells sorted from blood, taken in a trial of the OX40 agonist ivuxolimab. The source is an adult with an advanced solid tumor such as melanoma, head and neck, liver or kidney cancer. The DNA reads TGTGCCAGGGGGGGTAGCGGACTTGAGCAGTTCTTC. Translation gives CARGGSGLEQFF.